Shown below are 17 T cell receptor beta chains from a single sample sequenced in a study of blood T cell repertoires in COVID-19. Data came from immunoSEQ multiplex PCR; TCRdb stores just in-frame clones and leaves some out. The table has 45,000 or so clones, about 88% seen once. The sample taken for sequencing was peripheral blood. These receptors came from a human donor in a cohort sampled during active COVID-19.

This chain uses TRBV12-5 with TRBJ1-4; D is unclear. The length of the CDR3 is 13 residues. The V end was cut by 6 bases, the J end by 8 bases, with 13 bases between. From germline, CDR1 is LGHNT and CDR2 FRNRAP. The CDR3 coding sequence is TGTGCTAGTGGCCTCTTTTCGAGCGAAAAACTGTTTTTT. This codes for CASGLFSSEKLFF.

The chain carries TRBV27 and TRBJ2-7; 14 positions agree with TRBD2. This CDR3 comprises 16 residues. Trimming took 3 bases from V and 6 from J; bases not matched to a gene: 7. The germline CDR1 and CDR2 sequences are MNHEY and SMNVEV (reference sequence). The CDR3 region has the DNA TGTGCCAGCAGTTTTCTGACTAGCGGGGGGGCCCGCGAGCAGTACTTC. This gives the protein CASSFLTSGGAREQYF.

The chain links TRBV6-1 to TRBJ2-5; possibly TRBD1 for D (6 bases). The V end lost 3 bases, the J end lost 5 bases, and 13 bases lay between the germline ends. The CDR3 runs 14 residues. In germline, CDR1 is MNHNS, CDR2 SASEGT. The CDR3 sequence: CASSETTRGETQYF. CDR3 DNA: TGTGCCAGCAGTGAGACAACGAGGGGGGAGACCCAGTACTTC.

CDR3 in amino acids: CASSYERGNYNEQFF. The CDR3 region has the DNA TGTGCCAGCAGTTACGAGCGGGGTAACTACAATGAGCAGTTCTTC. This sequence joins TRBV6-2 or TRBV6-3 and TRBJ2-1, with 7 bases aligning to TRBD2. V was pared by 2 bases and J by 3 bases, with 4 bases of the junction left unmatched. The CDR3 runs to 15 residues. Germline CDR1 and CDR2: MNHEY and SVGEGT.

The chain joins TRBV19 to TRBJ1-5; 7 bases fit TRBD1. V shed 7 bases and J 7 bases; nucleotides not matched to a gene: 7. The V gene's germline CDR1 is LNHDA and CDR2 SQIVND (reference sequence). CDR3 length equals 13 residues. The CDR3 loop is CASKEQGRQPQHF. In DNA, the CDR3 is TGTGCCAGTAAAGAACAGGGGCGGCAGCCCCAGCATTTT.

The V gene is TRBV30, the J gene TRBJ2-1; TRBD2 aligns across 9 bases. Per the germline V gene, CDR1 is GTSNPN and CDR2 is SVGIG (reference sequence). This CDR3 is built from 15 residues. After removal of 1 base from V and 7 bases from J, the junction contained 8 bases not matched to a gene. The CDR3 DNA sequence: TGTGCCTGGAGTGGGCTAGCGGGGTCCCTAAATGAGCAGTTCTTC. Its translation: CAWSGLAGSLNEQFF. Filled out from reference TRBV30 and TRBJ2-1, the complete variable domain reads SQTIHQWPATLVQPVGSPLSLECTVEGTSNPNLYWYRQAAGRGLQLLFYSVGIGQISSEVPQNLSASRPQDRQFILSSKKLLLSDSGFYLCAWSGLAGSLNEQFFGPGTRLTVL.

The chain carries TRBV4-1 and TRBJ1-5; the D gene is possibly TRBD1 (5 bases). CDR1 MGHRA and CDR2 YSYEKL come from the germline V gene. V was clipped by 0 bases and J by 6 bases, with 12 bases between them. The CDR3 length is 15 residues. The CDR3 DNA follows: TGCGCCAGCAGCCAAGAGGGGCCTGGATCTCAGCCCCAGCATTTT. Its protein is CASSQEGPGSQPQHF.

The genes are TRBV7-9 and TRBJ2-5; D unresolved. Trimming pared 1 base from V and 5 bases from J, leaving 11 bases between. CDR3 length equals 14 residues. Germline V gene lookup returns CDR1 SEHNR and CDR2 FQNEAQ (reference sequence). This CDR3 is CASSLVASAETQYF. For the CDR3, the DNA is TGTGCCAGCAGCTTAGTGGCTAGTGCGGAGACCCAGTACTTC.

The chain combines TRBV3-1 (or the pseudogene TRBV3-2) with TRBJ1-3; D gene uncertain. Germline-derived CDR1 and CDR2 are LGHDT and YNNKEL (reference sequence). V was pared by 3 bases and J by 0 bases, with 6 bases between. The CDR3 consists of 14 residues. The CDR3 DNA follows: TGTGCCAGCAGCCAGACATACTCTGGAAACACCATATATTTT. Its protein product is CASSQTYSGNTIYF.

This clone was recorded only once. The genes are TRBV30 and TRBJ1-5; D perhaps matches TRBD1 (6 bases). V was trimmed by 1 base and J by 0 bases, leaving 13 bases between them. Germline CDR1 GTSNPN, CDR2 SVGIG (reference sequence). CDR3 size: 16 residues. CDR3 loop: CAWSGGQVYSNQPQHF. The DNA of the CDR3 is TGTGCCTGGAGTGGGGGGCAGGTCTATAGCAATCAGCCCCAGCATTTT.

J is TRBJ1-6 and V is TRBV2, with 10 nucleotides matching TRBD1. With 2 bases clipped from V and 10 bases from J, the junction kept 8 bases outside the gene matches. CDR1 is SNHLY, CDR2 FYNNEI, per germline. This CDR3 has 16 residues. CDR3: CASSEKGTGAVSPLHF. In DNA form, the CDR3 reads TGTGCCAGCAGTGAAAAAGGGACAGGGGCTGTCTCACCCCTCCACTTT.

The V and J genes are TRBV28 and TRBJ2-6, with 7 bases that match TRBD1. The V segment lost 5 bases and the J segment 0 bases; nucleotides outside the gene matches: 1. Germline CDR1 MDHEN, CDR2 SYDVKM. The CDR3 is made up of 15 amino acids. This chain's CDR3 is CASSRQGSGANVLTF. The CDR3 region has the DNA TGTGCCAGCAGTCGACAGGGCTCTGGGGCCAACGTCCTGACTTTC.

The gene calls are TRBV6-5 and TRBJ2-3, with TRBD2 identical over 9 bases. J gave up 2 bases and V 4 bases, and 7 bases lay outside the gene matches. There are 16 residues in the CDR3. Germline V gives CDR1 MNHEY, CDR2 SVGAGI. The CDR3 is CASSFGLAPSTDTQYF. The CDR3, as DNA: TGTGCCAGCAGTTTTGGACTAGCGCCATCCACAGATACGCAGTATTTT.

The CDR3 loop reads CASSYFGQDYEQYF. Written as DNA, the CDR3 is TGTGCCAGCAGTTACTTCGGACAGGACTACGAGCAGTACTTC. The J gene is TRBJ2-7, the V gene TRBV6-2 or TRBV6-3; 7 bases map to TRBD1. Trimming at V came to 1 base and at J to 3 bases, leaving 3 bases not matched to a gene. The CDR3 covers 14 residues. Per germline, CDR1 MNHEY and CDR2 SVGEGT.

CDR3 nucleotide sequence: TGTGCCAGCAGTCTTCTGACTAGGGCCAGCACAGATACGCAGTATTTT. It translates to CASSLLTRASTDTQYF. The chain has TRBV3-1 (or the pseudogene TRBV3-2) and TRBJ2-3; D is possibly TRBD2 (6 bases). Per the germline V gene, CDR1 is LGHDT and CDR2 is YNNKEL (reference sequence). The CDR3 covers 16 residues. Trimming left V 6 bases short and J 0 bases short, with 16 bases between.

The V and J genes are TRBV4-3 and TRBJ2-3; 10 nucleotides line up with TRBD2. CDR1 and CDR2 from the germline V gene are LGHNA and YSLEER. The CDR3 sequence is 16 residues long. V shed 0 bases, J shed 7 bases, and the junction held 7 bases outside the gene matches. As DNA, the CDR3 is TGCGCCAGCAGCCAAGATGTAGCTAGCGGGGGAAATACGCAGTATTTT. Residues: CASSQDVASGGNTQYF.

The chain carries TRBV7-9 and TRBJ2-1, with D maybe TRBD1 (5 bases). The CDR3 is 13 amino acids. Trimming left V 3 bases short and J 7 bases short, with 10 bases between. The germline V gene encodes CDR1 SEHNR and CDR2 FQNEAQ (reference sequence). CDR3: CASSFSGLNEQFF. In DNA, the CDR3 is TGTGCCAGCAGCTTTTCAGGGTTAAATGAGCAGTTCTTC.